Reported below is one T cell receptor beta chain. The time point was: pre-sensitization, week 0. Indicated treatment: therapeutic diphenylcyclopropenone sensitization with weekly scalp DPC. Germline CDR1 MDHEN, CDR2 SYDVKM. Deletions cut 5 bases from V and 5 bases from J, with 12 bases between. There are 13 residues in the CDR3. These data belong to a study of human T cells and chemical hapten exposure. Looking at the study overall: DPC at 0.01% went onto the upper back in patch tests, read at 6 days.

TCRdb recomputed calls from the RACE reads with MiXCR, one row per CDR3 protein. Of about 80,000 distinct CDR3 sequences in the sample, 14% were seen once. The sequencing used whole blood, collected in connection with sensitization to the hapten diphenylcyclopropenone (DPC). The chain combines TRBV28 with TRBJ1-1; D call uncertain. This clonotype was obtained from a woman aged 45-60 years with alopecia areata. Some clones in this sample may be carry-over from other donors' samples. The CDR3 loop is CASSEVVYTEAFF. CDR3 coding DNA: TGTGCCAGCAGTGAGGTTGTATATACTGAAGCTTTCTTT.